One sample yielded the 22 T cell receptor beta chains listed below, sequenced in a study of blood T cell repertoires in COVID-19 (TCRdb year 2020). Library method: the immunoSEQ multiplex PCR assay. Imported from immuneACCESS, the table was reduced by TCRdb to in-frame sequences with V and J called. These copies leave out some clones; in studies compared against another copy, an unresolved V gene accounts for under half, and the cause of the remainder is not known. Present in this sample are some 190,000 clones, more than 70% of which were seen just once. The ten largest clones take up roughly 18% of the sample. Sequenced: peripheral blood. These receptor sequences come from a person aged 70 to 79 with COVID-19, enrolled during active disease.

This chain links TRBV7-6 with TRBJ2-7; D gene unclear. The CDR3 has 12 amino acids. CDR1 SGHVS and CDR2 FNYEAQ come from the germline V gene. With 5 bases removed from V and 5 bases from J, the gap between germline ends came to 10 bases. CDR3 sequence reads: CASSPTENEQYF. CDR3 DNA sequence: TGTGCCAGCAGCCCTACGGAGAACGAGCAGTACTTC.

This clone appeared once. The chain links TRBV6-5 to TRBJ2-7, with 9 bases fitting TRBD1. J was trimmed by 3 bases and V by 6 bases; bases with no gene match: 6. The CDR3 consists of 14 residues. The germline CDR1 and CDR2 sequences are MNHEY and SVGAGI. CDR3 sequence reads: CASRDTDRGYEQYF. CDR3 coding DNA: TGTGCCAGCAGGGATACGGACAGGGGCTACGAGCAGTACTTC.

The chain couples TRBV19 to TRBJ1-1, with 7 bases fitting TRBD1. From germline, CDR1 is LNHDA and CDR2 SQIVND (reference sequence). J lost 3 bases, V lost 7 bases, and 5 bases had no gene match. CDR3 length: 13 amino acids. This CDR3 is CASTVRGHTEAFF. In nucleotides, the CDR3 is TGTGCCAGTACGGTGAGGGGGCACACTGAAGCTTTCTTT.

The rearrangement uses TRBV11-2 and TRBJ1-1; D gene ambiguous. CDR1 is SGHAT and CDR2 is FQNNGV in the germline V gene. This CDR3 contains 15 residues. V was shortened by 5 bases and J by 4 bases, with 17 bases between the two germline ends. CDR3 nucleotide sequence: TGTGCCAGCAGCCCGACGAGAGGTGTGGGCACTGAAGCTTTCTTT. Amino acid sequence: CASSPTRGVGTEAFF.

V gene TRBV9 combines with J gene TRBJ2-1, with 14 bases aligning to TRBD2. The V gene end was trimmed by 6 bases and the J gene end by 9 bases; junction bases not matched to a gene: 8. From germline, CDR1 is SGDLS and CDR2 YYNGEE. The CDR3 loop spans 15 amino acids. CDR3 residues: CASTPRGLAGGEQFF. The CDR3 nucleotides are TGTGCCAGCACCCCCCGTGGACTAGCGGGAGGTGAGCAGTTCTTC.

The CDR3 DNA follows: TGCGCCAGCCGAATAAGACAGATGAACACTGAAGCTTTCTTT. It codes for CASRIRQMNTEAFF. This rearrangement joins TRBV5-1 to TRBJ1-1; D is possibly TRBD1 (5 bases). CDR1 is SGHRS and CDR2 is YFSETQ in the germline V gene. Trimming took 7 bases from V and 0 from J, leaving 13 bases between them. CDR3 size: 14 residues.

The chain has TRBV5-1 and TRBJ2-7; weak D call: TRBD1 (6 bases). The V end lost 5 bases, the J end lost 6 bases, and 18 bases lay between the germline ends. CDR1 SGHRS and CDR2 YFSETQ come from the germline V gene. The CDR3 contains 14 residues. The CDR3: CASRPWAGVAEQYF. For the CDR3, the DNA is TGCGCCAGCAGACCTTGGGCAGGGGTTGCCGAGCAGTACTTC.

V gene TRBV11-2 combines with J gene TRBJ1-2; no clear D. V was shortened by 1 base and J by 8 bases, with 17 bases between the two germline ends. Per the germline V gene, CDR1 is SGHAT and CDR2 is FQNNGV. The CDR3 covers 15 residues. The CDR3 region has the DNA TGTGCCAGCAGCTTAGTGGCCAGCGACGTATACGGCTACACCTTC. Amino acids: CASSLVASDVYGYTF.

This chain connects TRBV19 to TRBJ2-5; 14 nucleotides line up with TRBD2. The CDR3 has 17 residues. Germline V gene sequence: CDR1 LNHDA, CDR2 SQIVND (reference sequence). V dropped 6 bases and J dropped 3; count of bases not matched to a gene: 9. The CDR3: CASRPRGLAGAKETQYF. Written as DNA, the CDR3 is TGTGCCAGTAGGCCCCGGGGACTAGCGGGGGCAAAAGAGACCCAGTACTTC.

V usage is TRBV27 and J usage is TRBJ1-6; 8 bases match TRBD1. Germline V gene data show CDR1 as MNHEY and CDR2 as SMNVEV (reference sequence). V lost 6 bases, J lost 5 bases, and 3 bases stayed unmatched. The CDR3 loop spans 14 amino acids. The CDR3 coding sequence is TGTGCCAGCAGAACAGGGGGGAATAATTCACCCCTCCACTTT. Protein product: CASRTGGNNSPLHF.

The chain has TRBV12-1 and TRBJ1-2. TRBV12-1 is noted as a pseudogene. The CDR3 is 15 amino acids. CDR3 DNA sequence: TGTGCCAGCAGCCGCCTCGAGTCCTTCCATGATGGCTACACCTTC. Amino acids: CASSRLESFHDGYTF.

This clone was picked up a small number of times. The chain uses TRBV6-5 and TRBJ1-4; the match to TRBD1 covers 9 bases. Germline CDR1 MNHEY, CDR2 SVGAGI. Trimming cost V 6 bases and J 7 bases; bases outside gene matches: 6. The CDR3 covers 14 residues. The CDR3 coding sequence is TGTGCCAGCAGGGGACAGGGATGGGTTGAAAAACTGTTTTTT. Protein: CASRGQGWVEKLFF.

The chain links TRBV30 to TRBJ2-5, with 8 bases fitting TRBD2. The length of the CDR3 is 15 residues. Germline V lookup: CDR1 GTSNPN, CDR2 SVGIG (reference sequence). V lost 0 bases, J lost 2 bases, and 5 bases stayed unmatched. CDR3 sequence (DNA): TGTGCCTGGAGTGTTCCAACTAGCGGTCAAGAGACCCAGTACTTC. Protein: CAWSVPTSGQETQYF.

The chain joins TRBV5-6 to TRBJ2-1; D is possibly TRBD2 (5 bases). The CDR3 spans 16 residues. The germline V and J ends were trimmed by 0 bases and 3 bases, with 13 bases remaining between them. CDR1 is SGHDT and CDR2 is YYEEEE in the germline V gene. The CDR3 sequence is CASSLDVEENYNEQFF. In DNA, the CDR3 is TGTGCCAGCAGCTTGGACGTGGAGGAGAACTACAATGAGCAGTTCTTC.

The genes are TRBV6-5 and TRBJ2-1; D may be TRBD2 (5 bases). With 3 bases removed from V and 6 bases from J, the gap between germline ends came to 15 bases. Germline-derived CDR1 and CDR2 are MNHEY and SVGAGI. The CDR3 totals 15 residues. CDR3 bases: TGTGCCAGCAGTTATAAGTTAGGAGGTGTCAATGAGCAGTTCTTC. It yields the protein CASSYKLGGVNEQFF.

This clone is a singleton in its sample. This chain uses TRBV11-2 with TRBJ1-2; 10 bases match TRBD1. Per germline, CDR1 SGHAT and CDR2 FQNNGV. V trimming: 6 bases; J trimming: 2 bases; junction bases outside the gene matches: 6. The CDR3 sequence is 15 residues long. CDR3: CASRGLGQGNYGYTF. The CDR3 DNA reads TGTGCCAGCAGAGGACTGGGACAGGGGAACTATGGCTACACCTTC.

CDR3: CASSLAGTSGSYEQYF. The CDR3 nucleotides read TGTGCCAGCAGCTTAGCTGGGACTAGCGGGTCCTACGAGCAGTACTTC. The V gene is TRBV7-2, the J gene TRBJ2-7; 12 bases map to TRBD2. Germline trimming cut 0 bases from V and 1 base from J; bases unmatched to any gene: 1. Germline values: CDR1 SGHTA, CDR2 FQGNSA. The CDR3 consists of 16 residues. Variable domain in full (rest from reference TRBV7-2 and TRBJ2-7): GAGVSQSPSNKVTEKGKDVELRCDPISGHTALYWYRQSLGQGLEFLIYFQGNSAPDKSGLPSDRFSAERTGGSVSTLTIQRTQQEDSAVYLCASSLAGTSGSYEQYFGPGTRLTVT.

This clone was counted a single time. As DNA, the CDR3 is TGCGCCAGCAGCGAGGGTTTAGGTTCGGGCTACACCTTC. Its translation is CASSEGLGSGYTF. The chain recombines TRBV4-3 with TRBJ1-2; D remains unclear. Trimming pared 5 bases from V and 8 bases from J, leaving 15 bases between. The germline V gene has CDR1 LGHNA and CDR2 YSLEER. The CDR3 totals 13 residues.

The CDR3 bases are TGTGCCAGCAACCGACAGATTCAAGAGACCCAGTACTTC. Its translation: CASNRQIQETQYF. The rearrangement uses TRBV28 and TRBJ2-5, with a tentative D call TRBD1 (5 bases). This CDR3 comprises 13 residues. Germline V lookup: CDR1 MDHEN, CDR2 SYDVKM. Trimming stripped 7 bases from V and 2 bases from J, with 11 bases between. The whole variable domain, filled in from reference TRBV28 and TRBJ2-5, reads DVKVTQSSRYLVKRTGEKVFLECVQDMDHENMFWYRQDPGLGLRLIYFSYDVKMKEKGDIPEGYSVSREKKERFSLILESASTNQTSMYLCASNRQIQETQYFGPGTRLLVL.

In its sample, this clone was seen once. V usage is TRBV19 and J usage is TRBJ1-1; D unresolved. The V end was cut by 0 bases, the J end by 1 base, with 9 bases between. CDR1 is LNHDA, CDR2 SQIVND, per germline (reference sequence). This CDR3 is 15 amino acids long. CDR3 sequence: CASSIEGTKNTEAFF. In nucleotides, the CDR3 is TGTGCCAGTAGTATAGAGGGCACAAAGAACACTGAAGCTTTCTTT.

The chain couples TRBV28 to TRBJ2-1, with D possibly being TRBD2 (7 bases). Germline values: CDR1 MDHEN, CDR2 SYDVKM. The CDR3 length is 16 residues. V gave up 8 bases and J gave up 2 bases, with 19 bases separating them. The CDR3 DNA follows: TGTGCCAGCGGGGCCCGGGGGGCCCGTCCCTACAATGAGCAGTTCTTC. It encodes CASGARGARPYNEQFF.

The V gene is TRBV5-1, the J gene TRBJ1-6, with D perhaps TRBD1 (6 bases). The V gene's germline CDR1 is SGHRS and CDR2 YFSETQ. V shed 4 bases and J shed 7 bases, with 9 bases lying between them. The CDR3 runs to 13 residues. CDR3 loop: CASSPTGNSPLHF. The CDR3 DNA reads TGCGCCAGCAGCCCAACAGGGAATTCACCCCTCCACTTT.